This T cell receptor beta chain was captured in a study of beta chain features in type 1 diabetes (dated by TCRdb to the late 2010s). Notes on the research overall: Mean age, gender distribution, total cell number and subset yield were not different between patients and healthy donors. A total of approximately 99,000,000 sorted cells were examined across all samples, and RNA yield correlated strongly with the number of cells per subset. The study compared the TCRB repertoires of sorted circulating CD4+ T cell subsets in recently diagnosed type 1 diabetes patients with those in matched healthy donors. Whereas all 28 donors provided naive and central memory subsets, regulatory and stem cell-like memory subsets were isolated from just 8 patients and roughly eight healthy donors.

The entire isolated RNA was reverse transcribed using the High Capacity cDNA Reverse Transcription Kit, and thus expressed TCRB transcripts were sequenced. Deep immunoSEQ sequencing was performed on naive, central memory and regulatory T cell samples, with an average of roughly 3.3 million total reads per sample. After sorted cells were lysed in RLT buffer, RNA was extracted with DNase-treated RNeasy Micro or Mini kits, with the choice depending on cell number. To prevent cross-contamination, each cell subset was processed individually, whereas patient and healthy donor samples were processed jointly. The immunoSEQ multiplex PCR was used to amplify TCRB sequences from cDNA, yielding 87-bp fragments that span the CDR3 region. Amplicons were sequenced on the Illumina HiSeq platform. Per the original workflow: PCR bias was computationally corrected using synthetic template baselines, reads within Hamming distance 2 were collapsed, and singletons that could not be merged were discarded. Reads were aligned against IMGT so that V, D and J genes, CDR3 length and insertions or deletions at six rearrangement sites could be assigned. Within each subset, clonotype counts were normalized to the number of sorted cells before true diversity and Gini coefficients were calculated with the tcR R package. Repertoire sharing was quantified using the overlap coefficient calculated on TCRB nucleotide sequences. Out-of-frame TCRB sequences from naive cells were analyzed to stand in for the pre-selection repertoire. Entries here come from immuneACCESS through TCRdb and include only in-frame sequences with V and J called. Some clones fail to appear in such tables; in the studies checked, an unresolved V gene covers under half of the shortfall, and the cause of the remainder is unknown. V and J calls and clone size come straight from that table; D and trimming were deduced from the DNA. This sample lists 900,000 or so clones; roughly 15% were detected once. Of the sample, about 0.025% is held by the ten largest clones.

Measured from the cysteine to the phenylalanine, the CDR3 is 11 residues long. Only the CDR3 part of the read is kept: 33 bases, read in frame from the first base. CDR1 and CDR2 were assigned from the germline V gene (reference sequence) as DFQATT and SNEGSKA. V sheds 6 bases and J sheds 0 bases, leaving 4 bases between their ends. A single peripheral blood draw of around 120 mL on average was collected from each donor into heparinised tubes. Naive, central memory, regulatory and stem cell-like memory CD4+ T cells were sorted on a BD FACSAria II using a panel including CD45RO, CCR7, CD25, CD127, CD95 and CD27. All sorted populations exceeded 98% purity. Right away, PBMCs were isolated by Lymphoprep density gradient centrifugation and were stained directly, with no culture step. So that batch effects would be minimized, each experiment stained and sorted samples in pairs, pairing one healthy donor with one patient.

Paper-wide results and their limitations: Fewer insertions and more nucleotide deletions at VDJ recombination sites were observed in patients with type 1 diabetes, implying thymic rearrangement abnormalities. Shorter templates might be favored by PCR, yet because patient and control samples were amplified and corrected together, any such skew would affect both groups equally. A moderate but significant shortening of TCRB CDR3 length was observed in type 1 diabetes patients in all four CD4+ subsets. The naive, central memory and regulatory TCRB repertoires appeared to resemble one another more closely among patients than among healthy donors. Because cDNA was sequenced instead of genomic DNA, highly expressing activated cells could be over-represented, though the groups showed no difference in activation or CD3 levels. Only small numbers of individuals were included in the HLA sub-analyses, which left unresolved whether HLA type had any influence on TCRB rearrangement.

As regards this clone: Its recognized antigen is unknown. One base away there is no much larger clone; base qualities are not given.

The receptor comes from a woman younger than 30 in good health. Recombination linked TRBV20-1 to TRBJ2-3, with no D gene named confidently. Sample: naive CD4+ T cells from blood. The meaning of the sample's cell subset or site label: true naive CD4+ T cells. The DNA is TGCAGTGCAGATAGCACAGATACGCAGTATTTT. It translates to CSADSTDTQYF.